This record concerns one T cell receptor (beta chain) sequence. The V end lost 4 bases, the J end lost 3 bases, and 10 bases lay between the germline ends. Germline V CDR1 and CDR2: SGHRS, YFSETQ. The CDR3 covers 13 residues. The sample comes from a study of blood T cell repertoires in COVID-19. Under the authors' procedure: Scientists estimated how many nucleated cells there were by amplifying reference gene primers. Produced via immunoSEQ multiplex PCR; TCRdb's table is partial and in-frame only. For V, J and clone size, that table is used; D and trimming come from the DNA. Among some 320,000 clones listed, 90% to 95% were seen once. Participants' own reports of clinical history determined their cohort assignment. A case of COVID-19 had been met by exposed participants within 2 weeks before study entry.

Sequences were obtained from PBMCs or T cells enriched from blood (not recorded which). This TCR came from a woman aged 25 to 39 who had been exposed to COVID-19. The chain links TRBV5-1 to TRBJ1-2; D possibly corresponds to TRBD1 (5 bases). The chain's CDR3 is CASSPGEDYGYTF. The CDR3 bases are TGCGCCAGCAGCCCGGGGGAAGACTATGGCTACACCTTC. The whole variable domain, filled in from reference TRBV5-1 and TRBJ1-2, reads KAGVTQTPRYLIKTRGQQVTLSCSPISGHRSVSWYQQTPGQGLQFLFEYFSETQRNKGNFPGRFSGRQFSNSRSEMNVSTLELGDSALYLCASSPGEDYGYTFGSGTRLTVV.